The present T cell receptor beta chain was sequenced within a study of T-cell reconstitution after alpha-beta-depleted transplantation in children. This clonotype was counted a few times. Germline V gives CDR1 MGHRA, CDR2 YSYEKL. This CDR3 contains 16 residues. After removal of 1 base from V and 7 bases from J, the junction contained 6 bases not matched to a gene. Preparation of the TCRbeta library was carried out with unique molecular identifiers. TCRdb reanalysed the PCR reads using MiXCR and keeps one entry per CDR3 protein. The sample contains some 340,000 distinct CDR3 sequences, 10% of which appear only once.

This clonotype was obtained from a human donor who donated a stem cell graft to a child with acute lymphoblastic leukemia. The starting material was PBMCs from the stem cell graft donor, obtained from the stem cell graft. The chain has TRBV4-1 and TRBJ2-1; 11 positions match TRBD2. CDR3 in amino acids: CASSQAWGLAENEQFF. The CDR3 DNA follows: TGCGCCAGCAGCCAAGCCTGGGGACTAGCGGAGAATGAGCAGTTCTTC.